The 23 T cell receptor beta chains below all came from one sample that was sequenced in a study of Graves' ophthalmopathy and Graves' hyperthyroidism. RNA served as the template for amplifying TCR beta CDR3 regions. A first-round RT-PCR used HTBI primers, followed by a second-round multiplex PCR. In TCRdb, the multiplex PCR reads were re-called with MiXCR into one record per CDR3 protein. The sample shows about 39,000 distinct CDR3 sequences, approximately 50% of them seen only once. The sequencing input was peripheral blood. Receptors were obtained from an adult woman with stable Graves' hyperthyroidism.

CDR3 coding DNA: TGTGCCACCAGCAGCCAAACCGACAGGGGAAATTCACCCCTCCACTTT. The encoded protein is CATSSQTDRGNSPLHF. The genes are TRBV15 and TRBJ1-6; 8 bases match TRBD1. Germline trimming cut 3 bases from V and 7 bases from J; bases unmatched to any gene: 8. CDR3 length: 16 residues. The germline CDR1 and CDR2 sequences are LNHNV and YYDKDF (reference sequence).

This clonotype was counted many times. The J gene is TRBJ1-2, the V gene TRBV29-1; weak D call: TRBD1 (5 bases). The CDR3 is 13 amino acids. The V gene lost 7 bases and the J gene lost 2 bases, with 14 bases spanning the gap. CDR1 and CDR2 from the germline V gene are SQVTM and ANQGSEA. The CDR3 nucleotides are TGCAGCGACGGGGGACCGCGCAACTATGGCTACACCTTC. This translates into CSDGGPRNYGYTF.

The sample holds a few counts of this clonotype. The genes are TRBV10-3 and TRBJ1-2; possibly TRBD1 for D (6 bases). Trimming shortened V by 4 bases and J by 1 base, and 10 bases separated the two germline ends. Germline loops: CDR1 ENHRY, CDR2 SYGVKD. This CDR3 contains 14 residues. The CDR3 DNA reads as TGTGCCATCAGTGGTGGACAGAATAACTATGGCTACACCTTC. This gives the protein CAISGGQNNYGYTF.

This clonotype has a count of ten or more. The gene calls are TRBV19 and TRBJ1-4; the match to TRBD1 covers 8 bases. The V gene's germline CDR1 is LNHDA and CDR2 SQIVND (reference sequence). Unmatched junction bases numbered 6, after V lost 4 bases and J lost 5 bases. The CDR3 contains 15 residues. The CDR3 here is CASSTAGGVNEKLFF. Written as DNA, the CDR3 is TGTGCCAGTAGTACCGCAGGGGGCGTCAATGAAAAACTGTTTTTT.

Ten or more counts support this clonotype. This chain joins TRBV6-5 and TRBJ2-7; a weak D match, TRBD2 (5 bases). The CDR3 totals 13 residues. Trimming removed 6 bases from V and 5 bases from J, with 14 bases in between. Germline CDR1 is MNHEY and CDR2 is SVGAGI. CDR3 bases: TGTGCCAGCAGCCTAACTAGGTTACACGAGCAGTACTTC. Its translation is CASSLTRLHEQYF.

On this clonotype: Compared with germline, one end of the junction differs, possibly owing to a read error. The gene calls are TRBV5-1 and TRBJ1-1; D might be TRBD1 (6 bases). The CDR3 spans 13 residues. Germline V gene sequence: CDR1 SGHRS, CDR2 YFSETQ. CDR3 nucleotides: TGCGCCAGCAGCTTGACAGGGTTCACTGGAGCTTTCTTT. It codes for CASSLTGFTGAFF.

This clonotype was seen at least ten times. The gene calls are TRBV7-9 and TRBJ1-6, with D possibly matching TRBD1 (5 bases). Germline V gene sequence: CDR1 SEHNR, CDR2 FQNEAQ (reference sequence). The CDR3 runs to 16 residues. The V end was cut by 0 bases, the J end by 5 bases, with 11 bases between. The CDR3 DNA follows: TGTGCCAGCAGCTTAGCGGGAGGGGCGCATAATTCACCCCTCCACTTT. Amino acids: CASSLAGGAHNSPLHF.

As concerns this clonotype: One end of the junction is discordant with germline, which a read error may explain. The chain joins TRBV7-7 to TRBJ2-7, with TRBD1 identical over 10 bases. The CDR3 spans 15 residues. The V gene's germline CDR1 is SSHAT and CDR2 FNYEAQ (reference sequence). The CDR3 region is CASSLGQGSLYEQYF. The CDR3 region has the DNA TGTGCTAGCAGCTTGGGACAGGGGTCCCTCTACGAGCAGTACTTC. Supplemented by reference TRBV7-7 and TRBJ2-7, the full variable domain reads GAGVSQSPRYKVTKRGQDVTLRCDPISSHATLYWYQQALGQGPEFLTYFNYEAQPDKSGLPSDRFSAERPEGSISTLTIQRTEQRDSAMYRCASSLGQGSLYEQYFGPGTRLTVT.

This chain uses TRBV20-1 with TRBJ1-2; TRBD1 matches at 10 bases. V was clipped by 5 bases and J by 5 bases; unmatched bases: 8. The CDR3 extends over 14 amino acids. Germline assignment: CDR1 DFQATT and CDR2 SNEGSKA (reference sequence). The CDR3 sequence: CSASHTDRGYGYTF. CDR3 in DNA: TGCAGTGCTTCCCACACGGACAGGGGGTATGGCTACACCTTC.

This chain joins TRBV29-1 and TRBJ1-1; 7 nucleotides line up with TRBD1. The CDR3 totals 14 residues. V shed 4 bases, J shed 1 base, and the junction held 6 bases outside the gene matches. Germline CDR1 and CDR2: SQVTM and ANQGSEA. The CDR3 reads CSVAQGGRNTEAFF. DNA of the CDR3: TGCAGCGTTGCCCAGGGGGGACGGAACACTGAAGCTTTCTTT.

Note on this clonotype: Because it lacks the conserved phenylalanine or tryptophan at the end, this CDR3 is likely a read error. No DNA is shown, since the ends of the CDR3 on it are uncertain; the CDR3 is the one TCRdb lists. The rearrangement joins TRBV7-6 to TRBJ1-4; TRBD1, the table's D call, was not compared with the DNA. The CDR3 spans 16 residues, counting both ends. Germline V gene data show CDR1 as SGHVS and CDR2 as FNYEAQ. CDR3 sequence: CASSPGTGEETQYFGP.

A word on this clonotype: The conserved final phenylalanine or tryptophan is absent from the CDR3, which likely points to a read error. The V gene is TRBV5-1, the J gene TRBJ2-5, with D perhaps matching TRBD2 (7 bases). The CDR3 loop spans 13 amino acids. CDR1 SGHRS and CDR2 YFSETQ come from the germline V gene. CDR3 sequence reads: CASSLGGGETQYL. The CDR3 region has the DNA TGTGCCAGCAGCTTGGGAGGGGGAGAGACCCAGTACCTC.

Regarding this clonotype: This sequence may be a read error, since a much larger clone differs from it by one base. The chain combines TRBV27 with TRBJ2-6, with D perhaps TRBD1 or TRBD2 (6 bases each). This CDR3 region has 21 residues. Looked up from germline, CDR1 is MNHEY and CDR2 is SMNVEV (reference sequence). CDR3 in amino acids: CASSLSRGLSPTWPGANVPTF. The CDR3 nucleotides are TGTGCCAGCAGTTTATCGAGGGGTTTGTCGCCGACGTGGCCGGGGGCCAACGTCCCGACTTTC. Using reference TRBV27 and TRBJ2-6 for the parts outside the CDR3, the full variable domain is EAQVTQNPRYLITVTGKKLTVTCSQNMNHEYMSWYRQDPGLGLRQIYYSMNVEVTDKGDVPEGYKVSRKEKRNFPLILESPSPNQTSLYFCASSLSRGLSPTWPGANVPTFGAGSRLTVL.

This sequence joins TRBV4-1 and TRBJ1-2; TRBD1 agrees at 12 bases. CDR3 length: 19 residues. Germline lookup yields CDR1 MGHRA and CDR2 YSYEKL. The V segment lost 0 bases and the J segment 4 bases; nucleotides outside the gene matches: 12. CDR3: CASSQDQGTGGASSYGYTF. CDR3 coding DNA: TGCGCCAGCAGCCAAGATCAGGGGACAGGGGGCGCGTCTTCCTATGGCTACACCTTC.

The chain joins TRBV7-9 to TRBJ1-3; D possibly corresponds to TRBD1 (5 bases). With 3 bases removed from V and 2 bases from J, the gap between germline ends came to 8 bases. Germline values: CDR1 SEHNR, CDR2 FQNEAQ (reference sequence). The CDR3 covers 14 residues. The chain's CDR3 is CASSFAGTGNTIYF. The CDR3 DNA follows: TGTGCCAGCAGCTTCGCAGGGACTGGAAACACCATATATTTT.

This clonotype was observed at least ten times. V gene TRBV6-1 combines with J gene TRBJ1-5; maybe TRBD1 (5 bases). Germline V gene sequence: CDR1 MNHNS, CDR2 SASEGT. This CDR3 is 14 amino acids long. With 4 bases removed from V and 5 bases from J, the gap between germline ends came to 12 bases. For the CDR3, the DNA is TGTGCCAGCAGTGTCCCAGGGCGTTATCAGCCCCAGCATTTT. Encoded protein: CASSVPGRYQPQHF.

By proportion, this clonotype is medium-sized. The chain recombines TRBV9 with TRBJ2-2, with 7 bases matching TRBD2. V gave up 4 bases and J gave up 4 bases; unmatched junction bases: 7. This CDR3 comprises 15 residues. The germline V gene encodes CDR1 SGDLS and CDR2 YYNGEE. CDR3 sequence (DNA): TGTGCCAGCAGCACAAGCGGGACGGGCACCGGGGAGCTGTTTTTT. It is translated as CASSTSGTGTGELFF.

This clonotype was counted ten times or more. The chain has TRBV7-9 and TRBJ1-6; D is ambiguous. V lost 6 bases, J lost 7 bases, and 10 bases lay in between. This CDR3 spans 13 amino acids. Germline CDR1 SEHNR, CDR2 FQNEAQ (reference sequence). The CDR3 region is CASSVYSNSPLHF. In nucleotides, the CDR3 is TGTGCCAGCAGTGTCTATTCAAATTCACCCCTCCACTTT.

V and J are TRBV2 and TRBJ1-1; the D gene is possibly TRBD1 (6 bases). The germline gives CDR1 SNHLY, CDR2 FYNNEI. Trimming took 8 bases from V and 3 from J, leaving 13 bases between them. The CDR3 is 13 amino acids. The CDR3 loop is CASEGEGDTEAFF. Written as DNA, the CDR3 is TGTGCCAGCGAGGGGGAAGGGGACACTGAAGCTTTCTTT.

A few counts support this clonotype. The chain joins TRBV29-1 to TRBJ2-5, with D unclear. The germline V gene encodes CDR1 SQVTM and CDR2 ANQGSEA. The CDR3 runs to 14 residues. Between the trimmed V and J ends, which lost 4 bases and 1 base, there was a span of 13 bases. The DNA for the CDR3 is TGCAGCGTTGCGCAAAGTTTCTCCCAAGAGACCCAGTACTTC. Translation: CSVAQSFSQETQYF.

This clonotype appeared many times. This chain's CDR3 is CASSLGTGGNEQYF. The DNA for the CDR3 is TGTGCCAGCAGTTTAGGGACAGGGGGTAACGAGCAGTACTTC. The rearrangement links TRBV28 to TRBJ2-7; TRBD1 agrees at 11 bases. J was trimmed by 5 bases and V by 2 bases; bases with no gene match: 2. The CDR3 has 14 amino acids. Germline CDR1 reads MDHEN; CDR2 reads SYDVKM.

Of note for this clonotype: The CDR3 carries no conserved terminal phenylalanine or tryptophan, so it likely arises from a read error. The limits of the CDR3 on the DNA are not certain, so only TCRdb's listed CDR3 is given. The chain joins TRBV20-1 to TRBJ2-2; the tabulated D call, TRBD2, remains unverified against the DNA. The germline CDR1 and CDR2 sequences are DFQATT and SNEGSKA (reference sequence). The CDR3 comprises 13 residues, both ends counted. The CDR3 protein is CSALAANTGELFL.

This clonotype was recorded many times. The DNA of the CDR3 is TGTGCCAGCAAGGGGGGGACAACTAATGAAAAACTGTTTTTT. Its protein product is CASKGGTTNEKLFF. This chain uses TRBV2 with TRBJ1-4, with D perhaps TRBD1 (6 bases). The CDR3 is made up of 14 amino acids. Germline CDR1 is SNHLY and CDR2 is FYNNEI. V was clipped by 7 bases and J by 0 bases, with 9 bases between them.